Presented here are 4 T cell receptor beta chains from one specimen sequenced in a study of CD8 T cells in ankylosing spondylitis. MiXCR, run by TCRdb on the 5' RACE reads, gives a single entry per CDR3 protein. Of about 36,000 distinct CDR3 sequences detected, 6% appear once; the ten largest clones hold around 12%. Sequences were obtained from blood, either unsorted or a sorted T cell fraction (not recorded which). These receptors all come from a male donor with ankylosing spondylitis or in good health (not recorded which).

This clonotype appeared many times. CDR3 in amino acids: CASSYSLGAGNYEQYF. The CDR3 DNA sequence: TGTGCCAGCAGTTACTCCCTAGGCGCGGGGAACTACGAGCAGTACTTC. The chain has TRBV6-5 and TRBJ2-7; D is possibly TRBD2 (6 bases). The CDR3 totals 16 residues. The V end lost 0 bases, the J end lost 3 bases, and 15 bases lay between the germline ends. Per germline, CDR1 MNHEY and CDR2 SVGAGI.

This clonotype appeared a few times. The chain couples TRBV19 to TRBJ1-5; perhaps TRBD1 as D (5 bases). CDR1 is LNHDA, CDR2 SQIVND, per germline (reference sequence). The CDR3 sequence is 15 residues long. The V and J ends lost 10 bases and 3 bases respectively, with 19 bases between them. The CDR3 protein is CATAGAWGLNQPQHF. The CDR3 coding sequence is TGTGCCACCGCCGGGGCATGGGGACTCAATCAGCCCCAGCATTTT.

This clonotype was recorded at least ten times. The V and J genes are TRBV11-2 and TRBJ1-5; D may be TRBD1 (5 bases). Germline CDR1 SGHAT, CDR2 FQNNGV. V lost 0 bases to trimming and J lost 7 bases, with 10 bases between them. This CDR3 is 14 amino acids long. CDR3: CASSLEARGQPQHF. The CDR3 nucleotides read TGTGCCAGCAGCTTAGAAGCCCGGGGCCAGCCCCAGCATTTT.

In its sample, this clonotype was seen many times. The rearrangement uses TRBV20-1 and TRBJ1-5, with D perhaps TRBD1 (5 bases). The CDR3 length is 14 residues. Trimming stripped 0 bases from V and 9 bases from J, with 15 bases between. Germline CDR1 DFQATT, CDR2 SNEGSKA (reference sequence). The CDR3 DNA reads as TGCAGTGCTAGAGATGTAGGGGCCGGGGCGCCCCAGCATTTT. This gives the protein CSARDVGAGAPQHF.